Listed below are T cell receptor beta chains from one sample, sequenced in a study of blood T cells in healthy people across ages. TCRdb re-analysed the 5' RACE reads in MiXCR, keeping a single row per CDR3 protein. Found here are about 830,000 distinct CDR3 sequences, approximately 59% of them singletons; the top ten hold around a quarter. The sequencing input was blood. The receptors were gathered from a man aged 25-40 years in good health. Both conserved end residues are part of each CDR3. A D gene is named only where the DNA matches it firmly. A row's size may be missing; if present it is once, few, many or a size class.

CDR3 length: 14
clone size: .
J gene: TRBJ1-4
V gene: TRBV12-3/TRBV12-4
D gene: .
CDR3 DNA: TGTGCCAGCAGAGAACAGCGGTCTAATGAAAAACTGTTTTTT
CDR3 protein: CASREQRSNEKLFF

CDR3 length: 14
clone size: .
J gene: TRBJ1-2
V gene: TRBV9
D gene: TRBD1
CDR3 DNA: TGTGCCAGCAGCGTCGAAACAGGGGGCTATGGCTACACCTTC
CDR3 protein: CASSVETGGYGYTF

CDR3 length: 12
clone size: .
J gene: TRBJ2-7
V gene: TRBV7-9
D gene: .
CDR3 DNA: TGTGCCAGCAGCCAACTATCCTACGAGCAGTACTTC
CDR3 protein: CASSQLSYEQYF

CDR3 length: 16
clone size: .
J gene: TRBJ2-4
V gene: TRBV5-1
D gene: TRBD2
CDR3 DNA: TGCGCCAGCACTTCCCTGAACACGGGGGGCAAAAACATTCAGTACTTC
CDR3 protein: CASTSLNTGGKNIQYF

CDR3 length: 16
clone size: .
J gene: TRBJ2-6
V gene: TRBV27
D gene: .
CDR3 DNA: TGTGCCAGCAGTTTATTAGGGCCTTTGGGGGCCAACGTCCTGACTTTC
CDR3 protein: CASSLLGPLGANVLTF

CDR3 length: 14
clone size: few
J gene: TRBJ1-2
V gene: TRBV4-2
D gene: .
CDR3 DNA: TGTGCCAGCAGCCAAGATCTTGGGGGGGGCGGCTACACCTTC
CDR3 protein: CASSQDLGGGGYTF

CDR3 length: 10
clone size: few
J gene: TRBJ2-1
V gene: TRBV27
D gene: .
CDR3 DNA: TGTGCCAGCAGTGTGAATGAGCAGTTCTTC
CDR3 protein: CASSVNEQFF

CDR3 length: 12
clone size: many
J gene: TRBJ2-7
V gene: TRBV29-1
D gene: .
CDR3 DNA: TGCAGCGCCGCAGGGAGCTCCTACGAGCAGTACTTC
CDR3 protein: CSAAGSSYEQYF

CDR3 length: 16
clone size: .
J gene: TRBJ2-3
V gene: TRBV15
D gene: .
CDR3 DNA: TGTGCCACCAGCCCCCTCGGGGACGGGTTCACAGATACGCAGTATTTT
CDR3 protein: CATSPLGDGFTDTQYF

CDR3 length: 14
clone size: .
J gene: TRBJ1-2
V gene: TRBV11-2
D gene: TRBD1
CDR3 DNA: TGTGCCAGCAGCCCTCTGACAGGGGCCTACGGCTACACCTTC
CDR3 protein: CASSPLTGAYGYTF

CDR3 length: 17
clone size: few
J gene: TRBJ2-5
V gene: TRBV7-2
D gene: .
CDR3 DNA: TGTGCCAGCAGCTCCTCGGCCAGACAGGAGATCCAAGAGACCCAGTACTTC
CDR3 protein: CASSSSARQEIQETQYF

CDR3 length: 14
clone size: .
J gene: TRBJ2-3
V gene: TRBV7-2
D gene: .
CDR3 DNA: TGTGCCAGCAGCTTTCAGCTACCGGGAGATACGCAGTATTTT
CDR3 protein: CASSFQLPGDTQYF

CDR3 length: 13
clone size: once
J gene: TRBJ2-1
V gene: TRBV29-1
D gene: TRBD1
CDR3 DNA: TGCAGCGTTCGGGGACAGGGATCTAGGGAGCAGTTCTTC
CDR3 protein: CSVRGQGSREQFF

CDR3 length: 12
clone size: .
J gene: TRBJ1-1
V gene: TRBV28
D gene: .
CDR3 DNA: TGTGCCAGCATCACCGGCCACACTGAAGCTTTCTTT
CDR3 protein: CASITGHTEAFF

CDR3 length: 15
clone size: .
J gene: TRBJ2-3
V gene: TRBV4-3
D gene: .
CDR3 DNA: TGCGCCAGCAGCCAAGTGAGGGCTTTTAGAGATACGCAGTATTTT
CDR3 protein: CASSQVRAFRDTQYF

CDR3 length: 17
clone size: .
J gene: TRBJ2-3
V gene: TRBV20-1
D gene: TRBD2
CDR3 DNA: TGCAGTGCCAGACTAGCGGGGGGGAGAACTAGCACAGATACGCAGTATTTT
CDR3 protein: CSARLAGGRTSTDTQYF

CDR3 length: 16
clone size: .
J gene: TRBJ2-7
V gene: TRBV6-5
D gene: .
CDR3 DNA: TGTGCCAGCAGTCGAGAGGCGGGACTGCACTCCTACGAGCAGTACTTC
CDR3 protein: CASSREAGLHSYEQYF

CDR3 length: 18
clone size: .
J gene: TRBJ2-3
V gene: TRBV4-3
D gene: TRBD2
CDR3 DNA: TGCGCCAGCAGCCAAGTGGGACTAGCGGGGGCGAACACAGATACGCAGTATTTT
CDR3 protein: CASSQVGLAGANTDTQYF

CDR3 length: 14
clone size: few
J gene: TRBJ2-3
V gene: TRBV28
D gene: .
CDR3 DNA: TGTGCCAGCAGTTTAACCCAGAGCACAGATACGCAGTATTTT
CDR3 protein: CASSLTQSTDTQYF

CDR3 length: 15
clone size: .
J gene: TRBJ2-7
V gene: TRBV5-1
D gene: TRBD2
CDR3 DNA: TGCGCCAGCAGCTTGGGGTCTAGCGGGGGTAATGAGCAGTACTTC
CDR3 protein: CASSLGSSGGNEQYF

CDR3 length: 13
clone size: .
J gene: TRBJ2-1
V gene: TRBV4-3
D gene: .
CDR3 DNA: TGCGCCAGCAGCCAAGATTCCAGGCGTGAGCAGTTCTTC
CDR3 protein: CASSQDSRREQFF

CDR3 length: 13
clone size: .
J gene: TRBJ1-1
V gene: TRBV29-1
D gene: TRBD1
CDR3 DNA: TGCAGCGTTTATACAGGGGTGAACACTGAAGCTTTCTTT
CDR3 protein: CSVYTGVNTEAFF

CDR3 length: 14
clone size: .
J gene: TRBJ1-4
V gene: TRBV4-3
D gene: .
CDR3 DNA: TGCGCCAGCAGCCAAGGGGGGGACGGTGAAAAACTGTTTTTT
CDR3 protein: CASSQGGDGEKLFF

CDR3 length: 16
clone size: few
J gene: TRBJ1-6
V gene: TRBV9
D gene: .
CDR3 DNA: TGTGCCAGCAGCCCCCGTGGGCGCGGGATAGATTCACCCCTCCACTTT
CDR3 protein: CASSPRGRGIDSPLHF

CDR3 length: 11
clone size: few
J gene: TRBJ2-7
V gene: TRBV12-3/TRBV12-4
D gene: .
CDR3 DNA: TGTGCCAGCAGCCCAAGATGCGAGCAGTACTTC
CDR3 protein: CASSPRCEQYF

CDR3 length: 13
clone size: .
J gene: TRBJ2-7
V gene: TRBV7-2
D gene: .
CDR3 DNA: TGTGCCAGCAGCTTAACCCGGGGGGCCGGGCAGTACTTC
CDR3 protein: CASSLTRGAGQYF

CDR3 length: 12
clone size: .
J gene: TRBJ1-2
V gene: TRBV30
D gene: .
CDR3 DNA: TGTGCCTGGGAGGACAAGATCTATGGCTACACCTTC
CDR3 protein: CAWEDKIYGYTF

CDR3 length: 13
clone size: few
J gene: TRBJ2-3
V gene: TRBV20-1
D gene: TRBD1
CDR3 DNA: TGCAGTGCTAGAGGTACAGGGGGCGGTACGCAGTATTTT
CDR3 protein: CSARGTGGGTQYF

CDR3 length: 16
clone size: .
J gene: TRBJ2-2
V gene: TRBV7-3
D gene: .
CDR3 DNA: TGTGCCAGCAGCTTAACAGGTTCAGGGAGTCCCGGGGAGCTGTTTTTT
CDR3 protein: CASSLTGSGSPGELFF

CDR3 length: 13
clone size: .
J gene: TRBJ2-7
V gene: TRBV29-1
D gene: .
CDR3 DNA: TGCAGCGGTGTGAGCCCTAGCTCCTACGAGCAGTACTTC
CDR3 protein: CSGVSPSSYEQYF

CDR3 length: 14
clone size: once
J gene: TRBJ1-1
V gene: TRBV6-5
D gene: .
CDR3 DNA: TGTGCCAGCCGGCCCCGCTGGGTGAACACTGAAGCTTTCTTT
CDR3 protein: CASRPRWVNTEAFF

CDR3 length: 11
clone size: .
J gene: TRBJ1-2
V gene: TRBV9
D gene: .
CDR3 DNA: TGTGCCACACAAGCGGGCTATGGCTACACCTTC
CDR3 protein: CATQAGYGYTF

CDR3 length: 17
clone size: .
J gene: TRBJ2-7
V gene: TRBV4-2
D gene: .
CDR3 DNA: TGTGCCAGCCCCCATGGTCGTAGACAGATACTATGCTACGAGCAGTACTTC
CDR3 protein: CASPHGRRQILCYEQYF

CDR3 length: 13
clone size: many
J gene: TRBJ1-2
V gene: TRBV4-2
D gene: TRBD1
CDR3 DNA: TGTGCCAGCAGCGGGACAGGGGACTATGGCTACACCTTC
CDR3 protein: CASSGTGDYGYTF

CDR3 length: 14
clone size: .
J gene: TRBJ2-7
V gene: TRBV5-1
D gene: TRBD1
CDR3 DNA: TGCGCCAGCAGACAATCACAGGGGTTCTACGAGCAGTACTTC
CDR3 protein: CASRQSQGFYEQYF

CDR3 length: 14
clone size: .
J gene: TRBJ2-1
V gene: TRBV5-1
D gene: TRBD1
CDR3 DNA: TGCGCCAGCAGCTTGAGAGGGGGCGCGGATGAGCAGTTCTTC
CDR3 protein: CASSLRGGADEQFF

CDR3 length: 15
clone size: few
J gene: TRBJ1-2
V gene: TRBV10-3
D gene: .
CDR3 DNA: TGTGCCAGCACCCGCAGGGTGTCAAGTGGCTATGGCTACACCTTC
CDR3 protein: CASTRRVSSGYGYTF

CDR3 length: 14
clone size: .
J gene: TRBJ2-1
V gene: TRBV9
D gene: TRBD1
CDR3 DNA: TGTGCCAGCAGCCCGGGACAGTTCATCGGTGAGCAGTTCTTC
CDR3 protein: CASSPGQFIGEQFF

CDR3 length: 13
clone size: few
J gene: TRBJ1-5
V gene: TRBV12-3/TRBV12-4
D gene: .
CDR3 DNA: TGTGCCAGCTGCCAGGGAAGCAATCAGCCCCAGCATTTT
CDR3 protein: CASCQGSNQPQHF

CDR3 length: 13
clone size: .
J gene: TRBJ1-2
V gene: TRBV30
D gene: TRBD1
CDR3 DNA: TGTGCCTGGAGTGGGCAGGGGGCGAGGGGCTACACCTTC
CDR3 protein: CAWSGQGARGYTF

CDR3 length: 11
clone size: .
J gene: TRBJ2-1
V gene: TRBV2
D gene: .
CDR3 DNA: TGTGCCAGCCTAGTGTACAATGAGCAGTTCTTC
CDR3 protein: CASLVYNEQFF

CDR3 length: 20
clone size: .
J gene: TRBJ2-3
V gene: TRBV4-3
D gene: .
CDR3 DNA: TGCGCCAGCAGCCAAGATCTAAAGAGAGCGGTCCCCGGGACGACAGATACGCAGTATTTT
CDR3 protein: CASSQDLKRAVPGTTDTQYF

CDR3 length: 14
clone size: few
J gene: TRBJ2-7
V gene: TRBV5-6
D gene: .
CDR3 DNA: TGTGCCAGCAGCCCCGGGACGGAGTCCTACGAGCAGTACTTC
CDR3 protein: CASSPGTESYEQYF

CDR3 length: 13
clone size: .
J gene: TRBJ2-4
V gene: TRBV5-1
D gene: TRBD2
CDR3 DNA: TGCGCCAGCAGCTCGGCGGGGGGAAACATTCAGTACTTC
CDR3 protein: CASSSAGGNIQYF

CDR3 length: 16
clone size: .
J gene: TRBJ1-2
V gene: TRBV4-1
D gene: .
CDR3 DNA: TGCGCCAGCAGCCAAGAATGGCCCGCTGCCAACTATGGCTACACCTTC
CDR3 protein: CASSQEWPAANYGYTF

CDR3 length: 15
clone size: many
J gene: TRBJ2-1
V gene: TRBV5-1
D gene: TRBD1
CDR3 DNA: TGCGCCAGCAGGGAGACAGGGGGCCCCTACAATGAGCAGTTCTTC
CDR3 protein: CASRETGGPYNEQFF

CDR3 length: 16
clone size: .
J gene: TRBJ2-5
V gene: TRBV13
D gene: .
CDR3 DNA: TGTGCCAGCAGCGACTCAGGGGAAACGTACCAAGAGACCCAGTACTTC
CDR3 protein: CASSDSGETYQETQYF

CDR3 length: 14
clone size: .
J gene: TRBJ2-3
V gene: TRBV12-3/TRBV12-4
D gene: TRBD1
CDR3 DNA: TGTGCCAGCAGTTGGACAGGGGACACAGATACGCAGTATTTT
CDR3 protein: CASSWTGDTDTQYF

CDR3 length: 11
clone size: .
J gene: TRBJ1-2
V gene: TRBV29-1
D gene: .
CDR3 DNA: TGCAGCGTTGAAGAGCGTTGGGGCTACACCTTC
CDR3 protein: CSVEERWGYTF